A single sample is the source of the 5 T cell receptor beta chains below, sequenced in a study of blood T cell repertoires in COVID-19. The data were produced by immunoSEQ multiplex PCR, yet TCRdb's version contains in-frame clones alone and is incomplete. Of a few hundred thousand clones detected, approximately 92% appear once; the ten largest clones hold about 18%. The specimen was PBMCs or T cells enriched from blood (not recorded which). Receptors were obtained from a woman between 25 and 40 years old who had recovered from COVID-19.

The gene calls are TRBV2 and TRBJ2-2; D remains unclear. Deletions cut 3 bases from V and 4 bases from J, with 12 bases between. CDR3 length: 15 residues. The germline gives CDR1 SNHLY, CDR2 FYNNEI. The CDR3 sequence is CASSDPRFGTGELFF. In DNA form, the CDR3 reads TGTGCCAGCAGTGATCCGAGGTTCGGCACCGGGGAGCTGTTTTTT.

This clone was recorded at least ten times. The chain is built from TRBV11-2 and TRBJ2-1; 7 bases match TRBD2. The length of the CDR3 is 13 residues. Trimming at V came to 8 bases and at J to 6 bases, leaving 7 bases not matched to a gene. Germline V gene data show CDR1 as SGHAT and CDR2 as FQNNGV. The chain's CDR3 is CASVAGVTNEQFF. As DNA, the CDR3 is TGTGCCAGCGTGGCGGGAGTTACCAATGAGCAGTTCTTC.

The gene calls are TRBV19 and TRBJ1-1, with a weak D call TRBD1 (6 bases). Trimming removed 0 bases from V and 5 bases from J, with 13 bases in between. Germline V gene lookup returns CDR1 LNHDA and CDR2 SQIVND (reference sequence). There are 15 residues in the CDR3. CDR3 loop: CASSIDRGGRTEAFF. In nucleotides, the CDR3 is TGTGCCAGTAGTATAGACAGGGGAGGGAGAACTGAAGCTTTCTTT.

The V gene is TRBV5-4, the J gene TRBJ2-3, with TRBD2 matching over 10 bases. The CDR3 covers 16 residues. V was clipped by 4 bases and J by 1 base; unmatched bases: 6. Germline lookup yields CDR1 SGHNT and CDR2 YYREEE (reference sequence). CDR3: CASSGGLAVGTDTQYF. The CDR3 DNA follows: TGTGCCAGCAGCGGAGGACTAGCGGTAGGCACAGATACGCAGTATTTT.

The V gene is TRBV11-2, the J gene TRBJ2-2, with D perhaps matching TRBD1 (5 bases). CDR1 and CDR2 from the germline V gene are SGHAT and FQNNGV. The CDR3 is made up of 13 amino acids. Between the trimmed V and J ends, which lost 4 bases and 2 bases, there was a span of 5 bases. The CDR3 DNA follows: TGTGCCAGCAGCTGGACAAACACCGGGGAGCTGTTTTTT. Its protein is CASSWTNTGELFF.